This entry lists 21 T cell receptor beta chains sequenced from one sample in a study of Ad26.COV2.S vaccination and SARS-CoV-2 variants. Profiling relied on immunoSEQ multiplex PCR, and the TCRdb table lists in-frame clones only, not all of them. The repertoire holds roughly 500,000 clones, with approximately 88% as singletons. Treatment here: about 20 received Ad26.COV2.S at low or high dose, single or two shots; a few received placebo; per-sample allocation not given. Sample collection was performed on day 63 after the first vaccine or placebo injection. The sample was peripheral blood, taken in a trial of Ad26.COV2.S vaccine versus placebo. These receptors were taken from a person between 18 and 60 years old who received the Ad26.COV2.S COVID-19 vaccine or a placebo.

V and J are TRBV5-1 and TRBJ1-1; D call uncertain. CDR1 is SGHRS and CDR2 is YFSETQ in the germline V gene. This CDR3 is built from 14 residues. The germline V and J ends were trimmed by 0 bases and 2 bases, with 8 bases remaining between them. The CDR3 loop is CASSLVQTNTEAFF. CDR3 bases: TGCGCCAGCAGCTTGGTTCAGACTAACACTGAAGCTTTCTTT.

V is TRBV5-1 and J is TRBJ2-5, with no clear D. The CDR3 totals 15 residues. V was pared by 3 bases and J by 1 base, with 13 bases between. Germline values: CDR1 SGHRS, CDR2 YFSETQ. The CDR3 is CASSWAGLPQETQYF. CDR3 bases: TGCGCCAGCAGCTGGGCAGGATTACCCCAAGAGACCCAGTACTTC. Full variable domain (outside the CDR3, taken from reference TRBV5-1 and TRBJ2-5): KAGVTQTPRYLIKTRGQQVTLSCSPISGHRSVSWYQQTPGQGLQFLFEYFSETQRNKGNFPGRFSGRQFSNSRSEMNVSTLELGDSALYLCASSWAGLPQETQYFGPGTRLLVL.

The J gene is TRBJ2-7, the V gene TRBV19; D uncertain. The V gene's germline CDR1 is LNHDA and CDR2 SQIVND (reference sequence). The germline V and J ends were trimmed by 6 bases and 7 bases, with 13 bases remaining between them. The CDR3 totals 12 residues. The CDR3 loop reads CASSLIPGEQYF. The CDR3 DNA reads TGTGCCAGTAGCCTAATCCCTGGAGAGCAGTACTTC.

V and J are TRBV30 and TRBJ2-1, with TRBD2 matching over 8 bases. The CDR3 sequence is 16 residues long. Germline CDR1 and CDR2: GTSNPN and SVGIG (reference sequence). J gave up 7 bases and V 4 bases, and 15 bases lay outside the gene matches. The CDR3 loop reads CAWNTGGGRSENEQFF. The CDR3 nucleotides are TGTGCCTGGAATACCGGGGGCGGGAGGTCGGAGAATGAGCAGTTCTTC. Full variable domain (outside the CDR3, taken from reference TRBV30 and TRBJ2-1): SQTIHQWPATLVQPVGSPLSLECTVEGTSNPNLYWYRQAAGRGLQLLFYSVGIGQISSEVPQNLSASRPQDRQFILSSKKLLLSDSGFYLCAWNTGGGRSENEQFFGPGTRLTVL.

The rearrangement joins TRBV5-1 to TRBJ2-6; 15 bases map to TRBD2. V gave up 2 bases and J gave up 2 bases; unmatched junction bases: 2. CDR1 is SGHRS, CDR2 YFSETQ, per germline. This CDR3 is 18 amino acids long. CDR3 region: CASSFRTSGRAGANVLTF. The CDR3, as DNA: TGCGCCAGCAGCTTCCGGACTAGCGGGAGGGCTGGGGCCAACGTCCTGACTTTC.

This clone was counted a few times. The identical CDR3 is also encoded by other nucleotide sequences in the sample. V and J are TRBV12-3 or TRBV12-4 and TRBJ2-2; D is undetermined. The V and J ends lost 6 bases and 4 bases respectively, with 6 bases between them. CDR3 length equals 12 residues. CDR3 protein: CASRRITGELFF. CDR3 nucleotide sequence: TGTGCCAGCAGACGAATCACCGGGGAGCTGTTTTTT.

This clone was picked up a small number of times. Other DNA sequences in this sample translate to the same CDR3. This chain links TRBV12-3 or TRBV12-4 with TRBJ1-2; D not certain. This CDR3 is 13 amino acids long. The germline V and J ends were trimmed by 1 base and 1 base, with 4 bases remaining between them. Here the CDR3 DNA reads TGTGCCAGCAGTTTAGGCGGTAACTATGGCTACACCTTC. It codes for CASSLGGNYGYTF.

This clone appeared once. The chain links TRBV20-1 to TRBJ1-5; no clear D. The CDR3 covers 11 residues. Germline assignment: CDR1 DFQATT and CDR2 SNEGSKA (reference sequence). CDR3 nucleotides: TGCAGCCTAGGAGGGAATCAGCCCCAGCATTTT. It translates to CSLGGNQPQHF.

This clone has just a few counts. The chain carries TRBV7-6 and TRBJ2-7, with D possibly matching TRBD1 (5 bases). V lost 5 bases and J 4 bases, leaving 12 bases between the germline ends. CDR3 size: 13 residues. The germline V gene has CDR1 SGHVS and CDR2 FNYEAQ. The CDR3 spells CASSPGHKYEQYF. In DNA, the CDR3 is TGTGCCAGCAGCCCCGGACACAAGTACGAGCAGTACTTC.

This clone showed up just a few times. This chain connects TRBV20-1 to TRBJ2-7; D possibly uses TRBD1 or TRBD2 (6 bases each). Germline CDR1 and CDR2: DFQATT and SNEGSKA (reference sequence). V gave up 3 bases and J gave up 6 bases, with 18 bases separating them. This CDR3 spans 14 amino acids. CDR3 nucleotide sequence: TGCAGTGCTAGTAAGGGGGGCGCTTTAGTCGAGCAGTACTTC. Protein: CSASKGGALVEQYF.

DNA for the CDR3: TGTGCCAGCTCCCGAGGGGGACAGGGGTTGACGGAGACCCAGTACTTC. Translated, it gives CASSRGGQGLTETQYF. The rearrangement joins TRBV18 to TRBJ2-5; TRBD1 matches 10 bases. CDR3 size: 16 residues. Germline loops: CDR1 KGHSH, CDR2 LQKENI. V dropped 6 bases and J dropped 5; count of bases not matched to a gene: 12.

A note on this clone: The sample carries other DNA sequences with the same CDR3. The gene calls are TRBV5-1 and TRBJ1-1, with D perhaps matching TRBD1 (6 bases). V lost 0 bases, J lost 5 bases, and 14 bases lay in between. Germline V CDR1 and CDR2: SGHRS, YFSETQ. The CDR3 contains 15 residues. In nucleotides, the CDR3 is TGCGCCAGCAGCTTGGTTGGGGGCGGTAATACTGAAGCTTTCTTT. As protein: CASSLVGGGNTEAFF.

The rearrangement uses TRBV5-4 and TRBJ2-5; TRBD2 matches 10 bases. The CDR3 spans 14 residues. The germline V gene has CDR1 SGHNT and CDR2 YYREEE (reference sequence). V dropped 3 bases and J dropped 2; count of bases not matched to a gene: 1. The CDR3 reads CASSSTSGQETQYF. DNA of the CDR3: TGTGCCAGCAGCTCGACTAGCGGGCAAGAGACCCAGTACTTC.

CDR3 nucleotide sequence: TGTGCCAGCAGTTTATCAATGGTGGGACTAGCAGGCCCACGCTCCTACAATGAGCAGTTCTTC. Translated, it gives CASSLSMVGLAGPRSYNEQFF. This rearrangement joins TRBV27 to TRBJ2-1; the match to TRBD2 covers 9 bases. V was pared by 0 bases and J by 0 bases, with 15 bases of the junction left unmatched. This CDR3 is 21 amino acids long. Germline loops: CDR1 MNHEY, CDR2 SMNVEV (reference sequence).

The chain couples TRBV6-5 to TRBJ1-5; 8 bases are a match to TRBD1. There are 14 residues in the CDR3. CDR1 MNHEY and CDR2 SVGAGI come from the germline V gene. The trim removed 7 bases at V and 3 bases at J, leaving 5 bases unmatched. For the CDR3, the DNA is TGTGCCAGCAAAACAGGGGGTAACAATCAGCCCCAGCATTTT. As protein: CASKTGGNNQPQHF.

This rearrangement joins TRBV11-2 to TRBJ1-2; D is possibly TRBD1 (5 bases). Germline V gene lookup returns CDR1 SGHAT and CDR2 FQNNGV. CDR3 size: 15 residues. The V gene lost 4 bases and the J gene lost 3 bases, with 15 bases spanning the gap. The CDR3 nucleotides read TGTGCCAGCAGCTCGGGGTGGGGGGAAGACTATGGCTACACCTTC. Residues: CASSSGWGEDYGYTF.

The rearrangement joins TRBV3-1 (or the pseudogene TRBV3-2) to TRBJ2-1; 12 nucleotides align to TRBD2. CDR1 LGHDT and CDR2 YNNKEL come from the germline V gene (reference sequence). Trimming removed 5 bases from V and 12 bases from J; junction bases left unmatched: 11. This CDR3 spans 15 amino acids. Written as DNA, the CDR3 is TGTGCCAGCAGCATTGGGACTAGCGGGCGCGGGGGGCAGTTCTTC. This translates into CASSIGTSGRGGQFF.

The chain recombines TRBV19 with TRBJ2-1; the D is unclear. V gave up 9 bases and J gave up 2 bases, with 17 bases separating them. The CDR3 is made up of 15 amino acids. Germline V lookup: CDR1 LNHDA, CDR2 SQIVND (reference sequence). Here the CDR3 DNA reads TGTGCCAGCCACGTGGGTGCATATCCCTACAATGAGCAGTTCTTC. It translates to CASHVGAYPYNEQFF.

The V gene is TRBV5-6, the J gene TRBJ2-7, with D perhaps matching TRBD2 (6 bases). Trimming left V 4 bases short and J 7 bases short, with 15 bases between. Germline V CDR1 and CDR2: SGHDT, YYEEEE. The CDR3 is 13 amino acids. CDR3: CASSPAARGEQYF. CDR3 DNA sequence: TGTGCCAGCAGCCCGGCGGCCCGGGGGGAGCAGTACTTC.

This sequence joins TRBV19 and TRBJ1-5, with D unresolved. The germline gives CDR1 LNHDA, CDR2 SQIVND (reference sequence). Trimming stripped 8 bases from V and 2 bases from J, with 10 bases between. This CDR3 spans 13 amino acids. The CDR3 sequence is CASAAGGNQPQHF. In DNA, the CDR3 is TGTGCCAGTGCCGCCGGGGGCAATCAGCCCCAGCATTTT.

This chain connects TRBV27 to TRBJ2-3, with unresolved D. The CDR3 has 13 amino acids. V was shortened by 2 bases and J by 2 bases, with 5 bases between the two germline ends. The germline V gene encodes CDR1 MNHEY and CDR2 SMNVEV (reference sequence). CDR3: CASSLVYTDTQYF. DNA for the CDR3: TGTGCCAGCAGTTTAGTCTACACAGATACGCAGTATTTT.